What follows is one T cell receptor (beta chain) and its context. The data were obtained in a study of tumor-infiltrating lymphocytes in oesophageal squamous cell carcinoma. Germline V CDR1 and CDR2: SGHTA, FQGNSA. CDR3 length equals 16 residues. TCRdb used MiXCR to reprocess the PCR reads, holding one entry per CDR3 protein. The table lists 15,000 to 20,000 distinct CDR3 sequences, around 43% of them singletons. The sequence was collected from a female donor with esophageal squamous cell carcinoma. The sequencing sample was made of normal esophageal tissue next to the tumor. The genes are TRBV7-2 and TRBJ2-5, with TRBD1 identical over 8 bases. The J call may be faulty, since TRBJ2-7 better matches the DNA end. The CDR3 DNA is TGTGCCAGCAGCTTAGTGGCAGGGGGCGCTGGGTACGAGCAGTACTTC. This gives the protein CASSLVAGGAGYEQYF.